A selection of T cell receptor beta chains follows, all from one sample in a study of shared clonotypes between healthy human individuals. Profiling relied on immunoSEQ multiplex PCR, and the TCRdb table lists in-frame clones only, not all of them. The sample yields 2.3 million or so clones, over 90% seen once. Sequenced: naive CD4+ T cells from PBMCs. The receptor source for this set is a man between 18 and 35 years old in good health. Some clones in this sample may be carry-over from other donors' samples. CDR3s include the opening cysteine and the closing phenylalanine or tryptophan. A D gene is named only where the DNA matches it firmly. Expanded clones are given a class, and other clones once, few, many or no size at all.

j_call	v_call	clone_size	d_call	cdr3_nt	cdr3_aa
TRBJ1-5	TRBV30	few	-	TGTGCCTGGAGTGGAGGAGACAATCAGCCCCAGCATTTT	CAWSGGDNQPQHF
TRBJ2-7	TRBV28	-	-	TGTGCCAGCAGTTCCACCGGGGGACCCCTCAACACCCACGAGCAGTACTTC	CASSSTGGPLNTHEQYF
TRBJ1-1	TRBV2	-	-	TGTGCCAGCAAAGGCCCGAACACTGAAGCTTTCTTT	CASKGPNTEAFF
TRBJ2-5	TRBV10-3	-	TRBD2	TGTGCCATCAGTGCGGGAGGGCCGGGGGAGACCCAGTACTTC	CAISAGGPGETQYF
TRBJ1-3	TRBV29-1	-	TRBD1	TGCAGCGTTGAAGTAGGGACAGACGGAAACACCATATATTTT	CSVEVGTDGNTIYF
TRBJ2-2	TRBV2	-	-	TGTGCCAGCAGTGTTTTTGCCGGGAGTCGGACCGGGGAGCTGTTTTTT	CASSVFAGSRTGELFF
TRBJ1-1	TRBV5-1	-	-	TGCGCCAGCAGCTTGTCCCCGGCAGGGCTCAACACTGAAGCTTTCTTT	CASSLSPAGLNTEAFF
TRBJ2-5	TRBV2	-	-	TGTGCCAGCAGGACACAGGGGGGGGAAGAGACCCAGTACTTC	CASRTQGGEETQYF
TRBJ1-5	TRBV5-5	-	TRBD1	TGTGCCAGCAGCTGGGGAGACAGGGGTAATCAGCCCCAGCATTTT	CASSWGDRGNQPQHF
TRBJ1-5	TRBV6-1	few	TRBD1	TGTGCCAGCAGGGGGACAGGTCATCAGCCCCAGCATTTT	CASRGTGHQPQHF
TRBJ2-5	TRBV6-5	-	-	TGTGCCAGCAGTTACTCGTACGGCGGAGAGACCCAGTACTTC	CASSYSYGGETQYF
TRBJ2-5	TRBV18	-	-	TGTGCCAGCTCACCACGAGACAAGGGTCAAGAGACCCAGTACTTC	CASSPRDKGQETQYF
TRBJ2-2	TRBV5-1	-	-	TGCGCCAGCAGCTTAATGGCCCTAGCGAAAACCGGGGAGCTGTTTTTT	CASSLMALAKTGELFF
TRBJ2-4	TRBV19	-	-	TGTGCCAGTAGTACCGCGGCCAAAAACATTCAGTACTTC	CASSTAAKNIQYF
TRBJ1-2	TRBV5-1	-	TRBD1	TGCGCCAGCAGCAATGAACAGGGGGCCTATTATGGCTACACCTTC	CASSNEQGAYYGYTF